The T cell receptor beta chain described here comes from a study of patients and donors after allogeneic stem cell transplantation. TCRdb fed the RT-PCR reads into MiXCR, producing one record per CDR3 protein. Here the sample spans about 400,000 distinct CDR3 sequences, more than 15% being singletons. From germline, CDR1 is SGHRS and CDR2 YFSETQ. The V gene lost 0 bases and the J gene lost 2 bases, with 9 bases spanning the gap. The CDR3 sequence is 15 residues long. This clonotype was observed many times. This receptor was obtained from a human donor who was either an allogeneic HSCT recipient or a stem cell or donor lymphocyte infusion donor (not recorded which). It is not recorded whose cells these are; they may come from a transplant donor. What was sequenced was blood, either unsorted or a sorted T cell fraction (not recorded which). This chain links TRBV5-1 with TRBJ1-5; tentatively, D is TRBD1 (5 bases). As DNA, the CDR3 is TGCGCCAGCAGCTTGGGAGGGGTTGGCAATCAGCCCCAGCATTTT. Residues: CASSLGGVGNQPQHF.